A selection of T cell receptor beta chains follows, all from one sample in a study of control samples from healthy donors and cancer patients. The repertoire was sequenced with immunoSEQ multiplex PCR; TCRdb's copy has only in-frame clones and lacks some. The table lists approximately 160,000 clones, approximately 94% of them singletons. Sequenced: blood. These receptors came from a woman between 18 and 29 years old in good health. CDR3s include the opening cysteine and the closing phenylalanine or tryptophan. D genes are given only for firm matches.

V: TRBV6-1; D: .; J: TRBJ2-1; CDR3: CAGGSTGNEQFF
V: TRBV4-2; D: .; J: TRBJ2-7; CDR3: CASSQGLNYEQYF
V: TRBV6-2/TRBV6-3; D: .; J: TRBJ2-2; CDR3: CASSFGTGIPGELFF
V: TRBV7-2; D: .; J: TRBJ1-3; CDR3: CASRPGDSGNTIYF
V: TRBV4-2; D: TRBD1; J: TRBJ1-1; CDR3: CASSQALDRDWGNQAFF
V: TRBV19; D: TRBD2; J: TRBJ2-7; CDR3: CASSKAGGNSYEQYF
V: TRBV2; D: TRBD1; J: TRBJ2-7; CDR3: CASSTQGNSYEQYF
V: TRBV5-1; D: .; J: TRBJ2-3; CDR3: CASSLQRTDTQYF
V: TRBV11-2; D: .; J: TRBJ1-4; CDR3: CASSSLDIGSGFGDSKLFF
V: TRBV2; D: TRBD1; J: TRBJ2-7; CDR3: CASRRLDRSDYEQYF
V: TRBV7-2; D: TRBD2; J: TRBJ2-5; CDR3: CASSRRTSGVQETQYF
V: TRBV6-5; D: .; J: TRBJ1-2; CDR3: CASSYGSLYGYTF
V: TRBV20-1; D: TRBD2; J: TRBJ2-1; CDR3: CSASRAGSGTSGHTPRSNEQFF
V: TRBV7-9; D: TRBD2; J: TRBJ2-7; CDR3: CASSSGTSGSEQYF
V: TRBV10-1; D: TRBD2; J: TRBJ2-1; CDR3: CASSESRASGGFEQFF
V: TRBV6-6; D: TRBD1; J: TRBJ1-5; CDR3: CASSYRTGNSNQPQHF
V: TRBV2; D: TRBD2; J: TRBJ2-7; CDR3: CASRGEGPVPEQYF
V: TRBV20-1; D: .; J: TRBJ1-6; CDR3: CSASRQQYNSPLHF
V: TRBV14; D: .; J: TRBJ2-4; CDR3: CASSQANREAAKNIQYF
V: TRBV24-1; D: .; J: TRBJ2-7; CDR3: CATSDSPDSEQYF
V: TRBV6-5; D: TRBD1; J: TRBJ1-6; CDR3: CASRPRTGGRSPLHF
V: TRBV5-6; D: .; J: TRBJ2-7; CDR3: CASSLQGAYEQYF
V: TRBV19; D: .; J: TRBJ1-1; CDR3: CASSIVTANTEAFF
V: TRBV13; D: TRBD1; J: TRBJ1-3; CDR3: CASSSAGQSRNTIYF
V: TRBV6-2/TRBV6-3; D: TRBD2; J: TRBJ2-5; CDR3: CASSTRDGGAGATQYF
V: TRBV5-6; D: .; J: TRBJ1-3; CDR3: CASSLSASRNTIYF
V: TRBV6-5; D: .; J: TRBJ1-4; CDR3: CASSLGQRVEKLFF
V: TRBV18; D: TRBD2; J: TRBJ2-7; CDR3: CASRSGTSGSSYEQYF
V: TRBV6-2/TRBV6-3; D: .; J: TRBJ1-1; CDR3: CASSFAKPGQLNTEAFF
V: TRBV19; D: TRBD1; J: TRBJ2-7; CDR3: CASSQTGTGGQEQYF
V: TRBV11-2; D: TRBD1; J: TRBJ1-3; CDR3: CASSLQGSSGNTIYF
V: TRBV4-2; D: TRBD2; J: TRBJ2-3; CDR3: CASSQGLAGEVGTDTQYF
V: TRBV12-3/TRBV12-4; D: .; J: TRBJ1-5; CDR3: CASRGGRQPQHF
V: TRBV12-3/TRBV12-4; D: .; J: TRBJ1-5; CDR3: CASKGYSNQPQHF
V: TRBV2; D: .; J: TRBJ2-3; CDR3: CAGSGADTQYF
V: TRBV28; D: .; J: TRBJ2-1; CDR3: CASSRRESYNEQFF
V: TRBV6-6; D: .; J: TRBJ1-2; CDR3: CASRASDGNYGYTF
V: TRBV11-3; D: .; J: TRBJ1-4; CDR3: CASSLEGSYEKLFF
V: TRBV9; D: .; J: TRBJ2-7; CDR3: CASSVDLAGKEQYF
V: TRBV11-2; D: TRBD2; J: TRBJ2-1; CDR3: CASSLNSGSNNEQFF
V: TRBV19; D: TRBD1; J: TRBJ1-3; CDR3: CASSKVTGKPGNTIYF
V: TRBV7-2; D: TRBD1; J: TRBJ2-3; CDR3: CASSLVWTGIDTQYF
V: TRBV21-1; D: .; J: TRBJ2-7; CDR3: CASSKGPFKGVYF
V: TRBV5-4; D: TRBD1; J: TRBJ2-7; CDR3: CASSFRDSPYEQYF
V: TRBV12-3/TRBV12-4; D: TRBD1; J: TRBJ1-2; CDR3: CASTGQGIGYTF
V: TRBV4-1; D: .; J: TRBJ2-7; CDR3: CASRPLARSSYEQYF
V: TRBV7-9; D: TRBD2; J: TRBJ2-1; CDR3: CASSRWGGRGSYNEQFF
V: TRBV5-4; D: .; J: TRBJ2-7; CDR3: CASSSSGGKGAYEQYF
V: TRBV4-1; D: TRBD2; J: TRBJ2-5; CDR3: CASSPRTASGGRSETQYF
V: TRBV15; D: .; J: TRBJ2-7; CDR3: CATSRDAGQSYEQYF
V: TRBV6-5; D: .; J: TRBJ1-4; CDR3: CASSWGVGGIGEKLFF
V: TRBV5-1; D: TRBD2; J: TRBJ2-5; CDR3: CASSVTGGETQYF
V: TRBV7-2; D: TRBD1; J: TRBJ1-4; CDR3: CASSLGGTGDEKLFF